A single T cell receptor beta chain is shown here with its context. Its specificity is not known. Germline V gene data show CDR1 as SEHNR and CDR2 as FQNEAQ (reference sequence). The V end lost 4 bases, the J end lost 7 bases, and 11 bases lay between the germline ends. The CDR3 is 14 residues long. This entry is derived from a study of T-cell memory formation after mild COVID-19. Across the whole study: There were largely donor-specific TCR clusters. Study outcomes and limitations: Among clones peaking at day 37 in the second wave, SARS-CoV-2 specificity remained unconfirmed. Clones that contracted from day 15 to 85 were balanced CD4/CD8, while later expanders leaned CD4+.

5'RACE, which relied on constant-segment primers, yielded TCR alpha and TCR beta cDNA libraries carrying sample barcodes and UMIs. TCRdb reprocessed the 5' RACE reads with MiXCR, giving one entry per CDR3 protein. This sample carries roughly 190,000 distinct CDR3 sequences, approximately 16% of them seen once, and the ten largest clones take 2.4%. The receptor's source is an adult woman who had mild COVID-19 (a few samples of this study predate the infection). Cell type and time point are not known. Sequencing input: PBMCs or a T cell subset sorted from them (not recorded which). The chain carries TRBV7-9 and TRBJ1-6; a possible D gene is TRBD1 (6 bases). CDR3 in DNA: TGTGCCAGCAGCTCGACAGGACCAAATTCACCCCTCCACTTT. Protein product: CASSSTGPNSPLHF.